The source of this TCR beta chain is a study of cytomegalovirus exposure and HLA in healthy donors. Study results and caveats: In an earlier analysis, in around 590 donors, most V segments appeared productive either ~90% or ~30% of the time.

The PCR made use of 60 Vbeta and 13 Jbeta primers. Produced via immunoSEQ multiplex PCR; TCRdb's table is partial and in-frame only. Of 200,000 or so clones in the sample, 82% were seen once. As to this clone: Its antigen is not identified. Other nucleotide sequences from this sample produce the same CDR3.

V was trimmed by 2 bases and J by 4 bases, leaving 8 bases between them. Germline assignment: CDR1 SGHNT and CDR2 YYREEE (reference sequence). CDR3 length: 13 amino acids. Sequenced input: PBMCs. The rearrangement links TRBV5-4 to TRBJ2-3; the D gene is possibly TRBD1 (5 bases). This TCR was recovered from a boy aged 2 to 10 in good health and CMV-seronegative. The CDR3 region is CASSLGVADTQYF. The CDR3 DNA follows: TGTGCCAGCAGCTTAGGGGTGGCAGATACGCAGTATTTT.